Following are 5 T cell receptor beta chains from one sample sequenced in a study of regulatory T cells in long-lasting Graves disease. Time point indicated: persistent/refractory GD, antithyroid drugs over 5 years with positive TRAb. Extracted PBMC RNA gave rise to the TCR library. CDR3-region Arm-PCR and iRepertoire HTBI primers produced the TCR beta libraries. TCRdb redid the calling of the multiplex PCR reads with MiXCR, one entry per CDR3 protein. The sample shows roughly 360,000 distinct CDR3 sequences, roughly 25% of them seen only once. This specimen consisted of peripheral blood mononuclear cells (PBMCs), obtained when the disease was refractory, from a patient treated with antithyroid drugs. The receptors originated from a woman aged 35 to 49 with Graves disease.

At least ten counts were recorded for this clonotype. The chain links TRBV28 to TRBJ2-7; the match to TRBD2 covers 11 bases. V dropped 3 bases and J dropped 1; count of bases not matched to a gene: 20. The CDR3 loop spans 21 amino acids. The germline CDR1 and CDR2 sequences are MDHEN and SYDVKM. The DNA for the CDR3 is TGTGCCAGCAGTTTCCGAACATTCAATCTAGCGGGAGGATTGGAATCCTACGAGCAGTACTTC. Its protein is CASSFRTFNLAGGLESYEQYF.

The chain recombines TRBV30 with TRBJ1-4, with TRBD1 matching over 7 bases. J was trimmed by 3 bases and V by 2 bases; bases with no gene match: 6. The CDR3 totals 15 residues. Germline values: CDR1 GTSNPN, CDR2 SVGIG (reference sequence). CDR3 in DNA: TGTGCCTGGAGTTCCTACAGGGGTGCTAATGAAAAACTGTTTTTT. Amino acids: CAWSSYRGANEKLFF. Full variable domain (missing parts from reference TRBV30 and TRBJ1-4): SQTIHQWPATLVQPVGSPLSLECTVEGTSNPNLYWYRQAAGRGLQLLFYSVGIGQISSEVPQNLSASRPQDRQFILSSKKLLLSDSGFYLCAWSSYRGANEKLFFGSGTQLSVL.

This clonotype was seen many times. The chain joins TRBV20-1 to TRBJ1-2; no clear D. This CDR3 contains 13 residues. Germline V gene data show CDR1 as DFQATT and CDR2 as SNEGSKA (reference sequence). Trimming pared 6 bases from V and 4 bases from J, leaving 15 bases between. The CDR3: CSAPSPPPYGYTF. CDR3 DNA: TGCAGTGCGCCGTCGCCCCCACCCTATGGCTACACCTTC.

The chain joins TRBV19 to TRBJ1-1; 7 positions match TRBD1. This CDR3 contains 13 residues. Germline CDR1 reads LNHDA; CDR2 reads SQIVND (reference sequence). V lost 5 bases and J lost 2; bases outside the gene matches: 2. The chain's CDR3 is CASSWDSNTEAFF. DNA for the CDR3: TGTGCCAGTAGTTGGGACAGCAACACTGAAGCTTTCTTT.

The sample holds many counts of this clonotype. This chain links TRBV20-1 with TRBJ1-5; tentative D call: TRBD1 (6 bases). The ends were cut back, 0 bases at V and 3 bases at J, with 15 bases in the middle. Germline V gives CDR1 DFQATT, CDR2 SNEGSKA (reference sequence). CDR3 length equals 16 residues. DNA of the CDR3: TGCAGTGCTAGAGATTTAGAACAGGGAGACAATCAGCCCCAGCATTTT. Protein sequence: CSARDLEQGDNQPQHF.